This T cell receptor beta chain is drawn from a study of cytomegalovirus exposure and HLA in healthy donors. Study-level findings and limits: Reports indicate that TCR beta sequences accurately predicted the HLA-A and HLA-B alleles of most subjects. A later analysis revealed that TCR association rates differed between HLA loci, peaking at DRB1 and bottoming out at HLA-C. High specificity and sensitivity for cytomegalovirus status were reported for the classifier. According to a later analysis, most TCR beta chains associated with CMV appeared HLA-restricted.

On this clone: Its antigen is still unknown.

The PCR was carried out with 60 Vbeta primers and 13 Jbeta primers. Only in-frame clones appear in the TCRdb table, and some are missing; sequencing was by immunoSEQ multiplex PCR. This table holds tens of thousands of clones, about 88% found once. CDR1 and CDR2 (germline): SGHRS, YFSETQ. J was trimmed by 2 bases and V by 0 bases; bases with no gene match: 7. This CDR3 spans 16 amino acids. The receptor comes from a man aged 18-30 years in good health and CMV-seronegative. The J gene is TRBJ2-5, the V gene TRBV5-1; TRBD2 aligns across 7 bases. Sequenced material: PBMCs. CDR3 sequence: CASSLGTSYKQETQYF. For the CDR3, the DNA is TGCGCCAGCAGCTTGGGGACTAGTTACAAACAAGAGACCCAGTACTTC.